The rows below give T cell receptor beta chains drawn from one sample of a study of beta chain features in type 1 diabetes. Assay: immunoSEQ multiplex PCR; the TCRdb copy retains only in-frame clones and omits some. The sample shows under 800,000 clones, around 15% of them seen only once. Sequencing was performed on naive CD4+ T cells from blood. The receptor source for this set is a man between 18 and 35 years old in good health. The CDR3 runs from the conserved cysteine through the conserved F or W. Each record gives: CDR3 DNA, CDR3 protein, V gene, clone size, D gene, J gene. The D gene is left open where the match is weak. The size field is filled for only some rows; it gives once, few, many or a size class.

TGTGCCAGCAGCTTAGCGATTGGACAGGGTTACTACGAGCAGTACTTC | CASSLAIGQGYYEQYF | TRBV7-2 | . | TRBD1 | TRBJ2-7
TGTGCCACCAGCTCCCAGGCAGGGAGTAGAGTAGAGCAGTTCTTC | CATSSQAGSRVEQFF | TRBV15 | . | . | TRBJ2-1
TGCGCCAGCAGCCCCCGATGGAGGGTGAACACCGGGGAGCTGTTTTTT | CASSPRWRVNTGELFF | TRBV4-3 | . | . | TRBJ2-2
TGCGCCAGCAGCCAAGATTTACACAGATACACTGAAGCTTTCTTT | CASSQDLHRYTEAFF | TRBV4-1 | few | . | TRBJ1-1
TGTGCCATCAGTGAGAGGGGGAATAACGAGCAGTTCTTC | CAISERGNNEQFF | TRBV10-3 | few | . | TRBJ2-1
TGCAGCGTTGAGGACAGGCTCAGGTTGGGGGCCAACGTCCTGACTTTC | CSVEDRLRLGANVLTF | TRBV29-1 | . | TRBD1 | TRBJ2-6
TGTGCCAGCAGCTCAGATACAGGGGGCAATCAGCCCCAGCATTTT | CASSSDTGGNQPQHF | TRBV7-9 | . | TRBD1 | TRBJ1-5
TGTGCCTGGAGTGAACAGCTCTTCTATGGCTACACCTTC | CAWSEQLFYGYTF | TRBV30 | . | . | TRBJ1-2
TGTGCCAGTAGTAGTGAGGCAGGGGTGCACATTCAGTACTTC | CASSSEAGVHIQYF | TRBV19 | . | . | TRBJ2-4
TGTGCCAGCAGCTTAGTGGGGACTAGCGGGCCTCAAGGTGAGCAGTTCTTC | CASSLVGTSGPQGEQFF | TRBV7-2 | . | TRBD2 | TRBJ2-1
TGTGCCATCAGCCAGGGGGAGGCCACTGAAGCTTTCTTT | CAISQGEATEAFF | TRBV10-3 | few | TRBD1 | TRBJ1-1
TGCAGCCTCCAAGGCAGGATGAACACTGAAGCTTTCTTT | CSLQGRMNTEAFF | TRBV29-1 | . | . | TRBJ1-1
TGTGCCAGCAGCCAGCTCTCGGGGTTAGCCAAAAACATTCAGTACTTC | CASSQLSGLAKNIQYF | TRBV4-2 | few | . | TRBJ2-4
TGTGCCAGCAGTCGGGGGGACAGTTCCTCCTACGAGCAGTACTTC | CASSRGDSSSYEQYF | TRBV6-5 | few | . | TRBJ2-7
TGTGCCAGCACGGACCAAAGGACAGGGGCTTTCGGCTACACCTTC | CASTDQRTGAFGYTF | TRBV6-5 | . | TRBD1 | TRBJ1-2
TGCGCCAGCAGCTCGGGAGGGACTATCAAAACTAGCACAGATACGCAGTATTTT | CASSSGGTIKTSTDTQYF | TRBV5-1 | . | TRBD2 | TRBJ2-3
TGTGCCACCTTTGAGCCGGGACAGGGCTACGAGCAGTACTTC | CATFEPGQGYEQYF | TRBV18 | . | TRBD1 | TRBJ2-7
TGTGCCAGCAGCTTAGGCCGGACACCCAGAAACACCATATATTTT | CASSLGRTPRNTIYF | TRBV7-8 | once | . | TRBJ1-3
TGTGCCAGCAGCTTACGTTCGGGACAGGGGCAAATGGAGACCCAGTACTTC | CASSLRSGQGQMETQYF | TRBV7-6 | few | TRBD1 | TRBJ2-5
TGTGCCAGCAGCTTAAACGGAAGGGAGCCCCAGCATTTT | CASSLNGREPQHF | TRBV7-9 | . | . | TRBJ1-5
TGCGCCAGCAGCCACCTAAAGGGACTAGCGGGAGGGCCCTACAATGAGCAGTTCTTC | CASSHLKGLAGGPYNEQFF | TRBV4-3 | few | TRBD2 | TRBJ2-1
TGTGCCACCAGCAGTCGGCAGAGCAATAATTCACCCCTCCACTTT | CATSSRQSNNSPLHF | TRBV15 | . | . | TRBJ1-6
TGTGCCAGCAGCTTAACGCAGGGGTGGGGTGAAAAACTGTTTTTT | CASSLTQGWGEKLFF | TRBV7-2 | . | . | TRBJ1-4
TGTGCCAGCAGCCGGGGGGGCGTAACAGATACGCAGTATTTT | CASSRGGVTDTQYF | TRBV5-4 | few | TRBD2 | TRBJ2-3
TGTGCCAGCTCACCTAGGACAGGGGAGGGCAATCAGCCCCAGCATTTT | CASSPRTGEGNQPQHF | TRBV18 | few | TRBD1 | TRBJ1-5
TGTGCCAGCAGTGAACGAGCTGGTGGAAACACCATATATTTT | CASSERAGGNTIYF | TRBV25-1 | few | . | TRBJ1-3
TGTGCCAGCAGCTTTTACAGGGGAGGGCGGCAAGAGACCCAGTACTTC | CASSFYRGGRQETQYF | TRBV5-4 | once | . | TRBJ2-5
TGCGCCAGCAGCCAACAGGGCTCCTATAATTCACCCCTCCACTTT | CASSQQGSYNSPLHF | TRBV5-1 | . | . | TRBJ1-6
TGCGCCAGCAGCCAAGAGTCAGGCTTCACGGGAGGGGACCAAGAGACCCAGTACTTC | CASSQESGFTGGDQETQYF | TRBV4-1 | . | TRBD2 | TRBJ2-5
TGCGCCAGCAGCCAAGTATCGGCTTGGGGGTCTGGAAACACCATATATTTT | CASSQVSAWGSGNTIYF | TRBV4-3 | . | . | TRBJ1-3
TGTGCCAGCAGATTTGACAGGGGGCCTTCACCCCTCCACTTT | CASRFDRGPSPLHF | TRBV5-6 | few | TRBD1 | TRBJ1-6
TGTGCCATCAGTGAGTCGATACTAGCCGCCGGCAAGACCCAGTACTTC | CAISESILAAGKTQYF | TRBV10-3 | few | . | TRBJ2-5
TGTGCCAGCAGCTTAGTCGCGACAGAAACTAGCTCCTACGAGCAGTACTTC | CASSLVATETSSYEQYF | TRBV7-6 | . | . | TRBJ2-7
TGTGCCAGCAGCTTACGCCCAGGGCACTCCTACAATGAGCAGTTCTTC | CASSLRPGHSYNEQFF | TRBV7-2 | . | . | TRBJ2-1
TGTGCCAGCAGCGCCGGCACAGGGGGTATGAACACTGAAGCTTTCTTT | CASSAGTGGMNTEAFF | TRBV7-9 | . | TRBD1 | TRBJ1-1
TGTGCCAGCAGCTTCTTGAGCGGATCCACAGATACGCAGTATTTT | CASSFLSGSTDTQYF | TRBV7-2 | few | . | TRBJ2-3
TGTGCCAGCAGCCGGTCTGCGGGATTGAACACTGAAGCTTTCTTT | CASSRSAGLNTEAFF | TRBV5-4 | . | . | TRBJ1-1
TGCGCCAGCAGCCAATCTGGCCGAGGAAGCCGCTCTGGGGCCAACGTCCTGACTTTC | CASSQSGRGSRSGANVLTF | TRBV4-3 | few | . | TRBJ2-6
TGTGCCAGCACCCTGACAGGGGCCAAATCTGAGCAGTACTTC | CASTLTGAKSEQYF | TRBV9 | few | TRBD1 | TRBJ2-7
TGTGCCAGCAGTTACTCGGTACAGGTGAGGAATCAGCCCCAGCATTTT | CASSYSVQVRNQPQHF | TRBV6-6 | . | . | TRBJ1-5
TGCAGCGTCGGACAGGGGGCGGGTGAAAAACTGTTTTTT | CSVGQGAGEKLFF | TRBV29-1 | . | TRBD1 | TRBJ1-4
TGTGCCAGCAGTGTCCCGGGACAGCATAACTATGGCTACACCTTC | CASSVPGQHNYGYTF | TRBV25-1 | few | TRBD1 | TRBJ1-2
TGTGCCAGCAGCTTACTAACCTTAGACAGGGCTAGTTGGGGCAATGAGCAGTTCTTC | CASSLLTLDRASWGNEQFF | TRBV11-1 | . | TRBD1 | TRBJ2-1
TGTGCCAGCAGTTTGCGAGCGGGGGGCAAAAACACCGGGGAGCTGTTTTTT | CASSLRAGGKNTGELFF | TRBV27 | . | TRBD2 | TRBJ2-2
TGCGCCAGCAGCCAAGGGGGCGGCAGGGGCACTGAAGCTTTCTTT | CASSQGGGRGTEAFF | TRBV4-1 | few | . | TRBJ1-1
TGTGCCAGCAGCTTCCGCGACAGCGGGGGAGCTAAACAACCACGGGAGCTGTTTTTT | CASSFRDSGGAKQPRELFF | TRBV7-8 | . | TRBD2 | TRBJ2-2
TGTGCCAGCAGCCAAGCGGGGCTAGCTGGGACCGGGGAGCTGTTTTTT | CASSQAGLAGTGELFF | TRBV14 | few | . | TRBJ2-2
TGCGCCAGCAGGCCCACCGGGCCCTATAATTCACCCCTCCACTTT | CASRPTGPYNSPLHF | TRBV23-1 | . | . | TRBJ1-6
TGTGCCAGCAGCTCTTTGGGACAGGGGAACACTGAAGCTTTCTTT | CASSSLGQGNTEAFF | TRBV6-5 | . | TRBD1 | TRBJ1-1